This T cell receptor (beta chain) is drawn from a study of T cell responses to AZD1222 COVID-19 vaccine. Study details: Second-dose recipients at about 4 or about 12 weeks were treated as one pooled group.

General study findings and limits: Nearly half of spike-specific TCRs reportedly go after variant regions that carry no mutations. The CD4 TCRs associated with vaccination extended across spike and predominated at 160-218 and 743-854. The breadth and depth of Spike-specific TCRs increased once two AZD1222 doses had been given.

Concerning this clone: Antigen specificity is unknown.

Generated by immunoSEQ multiplex PCR, the TCRdb table keeps only in-frame clones and is missing some. The sample has about 110,000 clones; about 88% are singletons. This clonotype was obtained from an adult in good health. Sequences were derived from peripheral blood, sampled on day 0 of AZD1222 vaccination.

The CDR3 coding sequence is TGTGCCAGCATCTTAGAGGACCTCATGAACACTGAAGCTTTCTTT. Its translation is CASILEDLMNTEAFF. The J gene is TRBJ1-1, the V gene TRBV2; D is undetermined. The germline V and J ends were trimmed by 7 bases and 0 bases, with 15 bases remaining between them. The germline V gene encodes CDR1 SNHLY and CDR2 FYNNEI. CDR3 length equals 15 residues. The complete variable domain, with remaining parts taken from reference TRBV2 and TRBJ1-1, reads EPEVTQTPSHQVTQMGQEVILRCVPISNHLYFYWYRQILGQKVEFLVSFYNNEISEKSEIFDDQFSVERPDGSNFTLKIRSTKLEDSAMYFCASILEDLMNTEAFFGQGTRLTVV.